A selection of T cell receptor beta chains follows, all from one sample in a study of T-cell reconstitution after alpha-beta-depleted transplantation in children. TCRdb redid the calling of the PCR reads with MiXCR, one entry per CDR3 protein. In the table there are hundreds of thousands of distinct CDR3 sequences, 13% of which are singletons. The sequences come from PBMCs, mostly from graft donor cells, collected 360 days after TCRalphabeta/CD19-depleted stem cell transplant. Source of these receptors: a male patient younger than 18 who had a stem cell transplant for acute myeloid leukemia, so the T cells may come from the graft donor. The CDR3 runs from the conserved cysteine through the conserved F or W. The D gene is left open where the match is weak. Rows may omit the clone size; those that give it use once, few, many or a size class.

j_gene	v_gene	d_gene	abundance	len	CDR3nt	CDR3aa
TRBJ2-1	TRBV7-9	TRBD2	NA	15	TGTGCCAGCAGCTTACTGGCTAGCGGGAGTTATGAGCAGTTCTTC	CASSLLASGSYEQFF
TRBJ2-3	TRBV5-1	NA	few	16	TGCGCCAGTTTCGCCGGAGAGCCCAGGCTAAAAGATACGCAGTATTTT	CASFAGEPRLKDTQYF
TRBJ2-5	TRBV20-1	TRBD1	many	13	TGCAGCGACTCTCCGGGACAGGGAGGTAACCAGTACTTC	CSDSPGQGGNQYF
TRBJ1-6	TRBV7-9	NA	NA	15	TGTGCCAGCAGCCTCGGACCAGATGGGTTGTCACCCCTCCACTTT	CASSLGPDGLSPLHF
TRBJ2-6	TRBV29-1	NA	NA	14	TGCAGCGTTGAGCAGGGGTCTGGGGCCAACGTCCTGACTTTC	CSVEQGSGANVLTF
TRBJ1-2	TRBV28	NA	NA	14	TGTGCCAGCAGACCGATTGGGTCCGGCTATGGCTACACCTTC	CASRPIGSGYGYTF
TRBJ1-3	TRBV29-1	TRBD1	NA	17	TGCAGCGTCCGGGACAGGGAAGACCCTTACTCTGGAAACACCATATATTTT	CSVRDREDPYSGNTIYF
TRBJ2-7	TRBV12-3/TRBV12-4	NA	few	12	TGTGCCAGCAGTTCCTTCCTCGTGGAGCAGTACTTC	CASSSFLVEQYF
TRBJ2-7	TRBV2	TRBD2	few	14	TGTGCCAGCACCTTCCGGGGGGATTACCACGAGCAGTACTTC	CASTFRGDYHEQYF
TRBJ2-1	TRBV5-1	TRBD1	NA	15	TGCGCCACGAGACAGGGGGCGCGCTCCTACAATGAGCAGTTCTTC	CATRQGARSYNEQFF
TRBJ2-7	TRBV29-1	NA	many	13	TGCAGCGCCCCGGGACACCGGAAAGGCGAGCAGTACTTC	CSAPGHRKGEQYF
TRBJ2-7	TRBV29-1	TRBD1	many	12	TGCAGCGTCTTAGGACAGGGCTACGAGCAGTACTTC	CSVLGQGYEQYF
TRBJ1-2	TRBV7-2	NA	NA	16	TGTGCCAGCAGCTTATCGGCGAAGACAGCTAACTATGGCTACACCTTC	CASSLSAKTANYGYTF
TRBJ2-3	TRBV6-5	TRBD1	many	16	TGTGCCAGCAGTTACAAACTGACAGGGGGTACAGATACGCAGTATTTT	CASSYKLTGGTDTQYF
TRBJ2-7	TRBV7-2	TRBD2	few	16	TGTGCCAGCAGCTTAACTCTAGCGGGAGTTCCCTACGAGCAGTACTTC	CASSLTLAGVPYEQYF
TRBJ2-1	TRBV29-1	NA	NA	12	TGCAGCGCCCGGACTACTTACAATGAGCAGTTCTTC	CSARTTYNEQFF
TRBJ1-4	TRBV28	TRBD1	many	14	TGTGCCAGCAGTTTAGAAGGGGGCGGTGAAAAACTGTTTTTT	CASSLEGGGEKLFF
TRBJ2-1	TRBV7-2	TRBD1	few	15	TGTGCCAGCAGCCACGGACAGGGTTCCTACAATGAGCAGTTCTTC	CASSHGQGSYNEQFF
TRBJ2-7	TRBV29-1	TRBD2	few	13	TGCAGCGTTTTCGGACTAGTTACCTACGAGCAGTACTTC	CSVFGLVTYEQYF
TRBJ1-1	TRBV2	NA	many	14	TGTGCCAGCGTCGAGGCAGAGGGGCTAACTGAAGCTTTCTTT	CASVEAEGLTEAFF
TRBJ2-3	TRBV29-1	TRBD2	NA	14	TGCACCGTTGCGGGAGGGTGGGGAGAAGATACGCAGTATTTT	CTVAGGWGEDTQYF
TRBJ2-7	TRBV27	NA	many	16	TGTGCCAGCAGTCCACTTCTCAGGACTCTAACCTACGAGCAGTACTTC	CASSPLLRTLTYEQYF
TRBJ2-3	TRBV5-1	NA	many	12	TGCGCCAGCAGCTTGGGAAAAGATACGCAGTATTTT	CASSLGKDTQYF
TRBJ2-1	TRBV7-2	NA	many	12	TGTGCCAGCAGCAAGACTAGTTTTGAGCAGTTCTTC	CASSKTSFEQFF
TRBJ1-6	TRBV20-1	NA	NA	17	TGCAGTGCTAGAGATCCCCGGAAAGCGGACTATAATTCACCCCTCCACTTT	CSARDPRKADYNSPLHF
TRBJ2-7	TRBV2	TRBD1	NA	13	TGTGCCAGCAGCGGGACAGGGGAAGGCGAGCAGTACTTC	CASSGTGEGEQYF
TRBJ2-1	TRBV28	TRBD2	many	16	TGTGCCAGCAGTTCCCTCGGACTAGCGGCCGGGAATGAGCAGTTCTTC	CASSSLGLAAGNEQFF
TRBJ2-1	TRBV5-1	TRBD2	NA	17	TGCGCCAGCAGCCTTACACCCCAGGGAGGGACTTACAATGAGCAGTTCTTC	CASSLTPQGGTYNEQFF
TRBJ2-1	TRBV6-2/TRBV6-3	TRBD1	many	16	TGTGCCAGCAGTTCGCTTTCCGGGACAGTATACAATGAGCAGTTCTTC	CASSSLSGTVYNEQFF
TRBJ2-5	TRBV10-3	NA	few	14	TGTGCCATCAGTGAGAGGCCTTCTGGAGAGACCCAGTACTTC	CAISERPSGETQYF
TRBJ2-1	TRBV20-1	NA	NA	14	TGCAGTGCTAGAACGGGGAGAGATTACAATGAGCAGTTCTTC	CSARTGRDYNEQFF
TRBJ2-5	TRBV5-1	TRBD1	NA	15	TGCGCCAGCAGCTTGGACAGGGGGCTGAGGGAGACCCAGTACTTC	CASSLDRGLRETQYF
TRBJ1-1	TRBV12-3/TRBV12-4	TRBD1	NA	16	TGTGCCAGTACTAGGACAGGCAAGGCGATGAACACTGAAGCTTTCTTT	CASTRTGKAMNTEAFF
TRBJ2-1	TRBV7-3	TRBD2	few	17	TGTGCCAGCAGTCAGAGGCGGGGCGGACTAGGTTACAATGAGCAGTTCTTC	CASSQRRGGLGYNEQFF
TRBJ2-7	TRBV5-1	NA	NA	18	TGCGCCAGCAGCTTGTCTCCTGGAGCGAACTTATTTTACTACGAGCAGTACTTC	CASSLSPGANLFYYEQYF
TRBJ2-1	TRBV3-1	NA	few	14	TGTGCCAGCAGCCATAAAGGGCTCCAGGGTGAGCAGTTCTTC	CASSHKGLQGEQFF
TRBJ2-4	TRBV20-1	TRBD2	once	19	TGCAGTGCTAGGGAAGGGGAGGGTTGGGTGTTAGTAGCCAAAAACATTCAGTACTTC	CSAREGEGWVLVAKNIQYF